The clone carrying this TCR beta chain has only a few counts. The antigen remains unidentified. With iRepertoire HTBI primers and Arm-PCR of CDR3 regions, TCR beta libraries were built. MiXCR, run by TCRdb on the multiplex PCR reads, gives a single entry per CDR3 protein. The table shows approximately 440,000 distinct CDR3 sequences, with 20% to 30% occurring only once. This sample is part of a study of regulatory T cells in long-lasting Graves disease. Study results and limitations: Patients whose Graves' disease persisted exhibited lower TCR diversity than those newly diagnosed. The analysis examined peripheral blood only and excluded thyroid tissue. Patients with persistent disease shared some 3,000 public clonotypes, outpacing the approximately 970 shared by new patients.

V lost 0 bases to trimming and J lost 6 bases, with 12 bases between them. Germline CDR1 MNHEY, CDR2 SMNVEV (reference sequence). CDR3 size: 16 residues. This sample's time point: persistent/refractory GD, antithyroid drugs over 5 years with positive TRAb. Researchers made the TCR library from RNA that was extracted from PBMCs. The chain uses TRBV27 and TRBJ1-6; D gene ambiguous. Material: peripheral blood mononuclear cells (PBMCs), obtained when the disease was refractory, from a patient treated with antithyroid drugs. The sequence came from a female donor with Graves disease. CDR3 residues: CASSLSSGSPNSPLHF. DNA for the CDR3: TGTGCCAGCAGTTTATCGAGTGGGTCCCCTAATTCACCCCTCCACTTT.